This entry describes one T cell receptor beta chain. These data come from a study of blood T cell repertoires in COVID-19. TCRdb keeps only in-frame clones here, not all; method: immunoSEQ multiplex PCR. Of about 220,000 clones in the sample, 88% were seen once. The junction had 4 bases not matched to a gene; V was cut back by 2 bases and J by 6 bases. Germline V CDR1 and CDR2: SGHTA, FQGNSA. This CDR3 has 14 amino acids. The receptor was isolated from a woman aged 50 to 60 with acute COVID-19. The chain has TRBV7-2 and TRBJ2-7, with 10 bases fitting TRBD2. The sequencing input was PBMCs or T cells enriched from blood (not recorded which). DNA for the CDR3: TGTGCCAGCAGCTTACGGGCTAGCGGGAGCGAGCAGTACTTC. Translating it yields CASSLRASGSEQYF.